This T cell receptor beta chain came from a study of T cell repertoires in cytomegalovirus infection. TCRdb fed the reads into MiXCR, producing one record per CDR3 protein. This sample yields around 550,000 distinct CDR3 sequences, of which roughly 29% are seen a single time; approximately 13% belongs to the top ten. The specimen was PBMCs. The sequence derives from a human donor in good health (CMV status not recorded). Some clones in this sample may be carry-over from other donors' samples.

This CDR3 reads CSAPWADPYNEQFF. CDR3 DNA sequence: TGCAGTGCCCCCTGGGCGGACCCCTACAATGAGCAGTTCTTC. The gene calls are TRBV20-1 and TRBJ2-1; D not resolved. V lost 6 bases to trimming and J lost 2 bases, with 14 bases between them. The germline V gene has CDR1 DFQATT and CDR2 SNEGSKA (reference sequence). CDR3 size: 14 residues.